These T cell receptor beta chains were read from a single sample in a study of human T cells and chemical hapten exposure. In TCRdb, the RACE reads were re-called with MiXCR into one record per CDR3 protein. The data contain 30,000 to 40,000 distinct CDR3 sequences, approximately 7.6% of them singletons. Sample: whole blood, taken in connection with sensitization to the hapten diphenylcyclopropenone (DPC). The receptors shown here come from a woman aged 45-65 years with alopecia areata. Some clones in this sample may be carry-over from other donors' samples. CDR3s include the opening cysteine and the closing phenylalanine or tryptophan. The D gene is left open where the match is weak. For some rows the clone size is stated as once, few or many, or as a class when expanded; others skip it.

D	V	size	length	J	DNA	CDR3
TRBD2	TRBV14	few	13	TRBJ2-7	TGTGCCACCAGAGGTAGCGGGACGTACGAGCAGTACTTC	CATRGSGTYEQYF
.	TRBV20-1	many	14	TRBJ2-5	TGCAGTGCTGTGGGCGGGGGCGGCAGAGAGACCCAGTACTTC	CSAVGGGGRETQYF
.	TRBV10-3	many	16	TRBJ2-3	TGTGCCATCAGTGACCGGAAACGGGACTCCACAGATACGCAGTATTTT	CAISDRKRDSTDTQYF
.	TRBV18	many	13	TRBJ2-7	TGTGCCAGCTCACCCCAGGGGAATTACGAGCAGTACTTC	CASSPQGNYEQYF
.	TRBV7-2	many	14	TRBJ1-6	TGTGCCAGCTCCCAAACCACATATAATTCACCCCTCCACTTT	CASSQTTYNSPLHF
TRBD2	TRBV19	many	19	TRBJ2-1	TGTGCCAGTAGCCGCGGACGGGGGGGAACGAGCGGGTCATACAATGAGCAGTTCTTC	CASSRGRGGTSGSYNEQFF
TRBD2	TRBV29-1	many	14	TRBJ2-7	TGCAGCGTAGAGCCGGGACTAGCGGGCCTAGGCCAGTACTTC	CSVEPGLAGLGQYF
.	TRBV14	many	14	TRBJ2-1	TGTGCCAGCAGCCAAGATCGAGGTCGCAATGAGCAGTTCTTC	CASSQDRGRNEQFF
TRBD2	TRBV7-2	.	16	TRBJ2-1	TGTGCCAGCAGCTCAGCCCGGCTAGCGGGAGGGGATGAGCAGTTCTTC	CASSSARLAGGDEQFF
TRBD1	TRBV20-1	.	17	TRBJ1-4	TGCAGTGCTAGAGACCCCGGGACAGGGGGCCGGGGAGAAAAACTGTTTTTT	CSARDPGTGGRGEKLFF
.	TRBV6-2/TRBV6-3	many	14	TRBJ1-5	TGTGCCAGCAGGACGGGGCAGGGCTATCAGCCCCAGCATTTT	CASRTGQGYQPQHF
TRBD2	TRBV7-2	many	16	TRBJ2-2	TGTGCCAGCAGCTTAGTAGCGGGAGCGGTTCCCGGGGAGCTGTTTTTT	CASSLVAGAVPGELFF
TRBD1	TRBV6-2/TRBV6-3	.	15	TRBJ2-1	TGTGCCAGCAGTTACGGCGGGACAGGGAACAATGAGCAGTTCTTC	CASSYGGTGNNEQFF
TRBD2	TRBV7-3	many	15	TRBJ2-3	TGTGCCAGCAGCTTAGGACTAGCGGGAGCAGATACGCAGTATTTT	CASSLGLAGADTQYF
TRBD2	TRBV11-3	few	14	TRBJ2-1	TGTGCCAGCAGCCCCTTCGGGCGGGAGGGGTCGCAGTTCTTC	CASSPFGREGSQFF
TRBD1	TRBV12-3/TRBV12-4	many	14	TRBJ1-1	TGTGCCAGCAATCGACAGGGTAGGTACACTGAAGCTTTCTTT	CASNRQGRYTEAFF
TRBD2	TRBV6-6	few	18	TRBJ2-7	TGTGCCAGCAGCGAAACCCCTATGGGACTAGCGAACTCCTACGAGCAGTACTTC	CASSETPMGLANSYEQYF
.	TRBV21-1	many	14	TRBJ2-1	TGTGCCAGCAGCAAAGGGGAGGGGTTCGATGAGCAGTTCTTC	CASSKGEGFDEQFF
.	TRBV20-1	many	14	TRBJ1-1	TGCAGTGCCCCTGACAGGCGCTCTAACACTGAAGCTTTCTTT	CSAPDRRSNTEAFF
.	TRBV2	few	12	TRBJ1-1	TGTGCCAGCAGTGTTGGGAACACTGAAGCTTTCTTT	CASSVGNTEAFF
.	TRBV7-9	many	13	TRBJ2-2	TGTGCCAGCAGAGCTACAGGGACCGGGGAGCTGTTTTTT	CASRATGTGELFF
.	TRBV7-8	.	13	TRBJ2-1	TGTGCCAGCAGCTGGGGAGGCCTCAATGAGCAGTTCTTC	CASSWGGLNEQFF
TRBD1	TRBV9	few	18	TRBJ2-2	TGTGCCAGCAGCGAAGTGGGACAGGGGGCTACTAACACCGGGGAGCTGTTTTTT	CASSEVGQGATNTGELFF
.	TRBV7-9	once	14	TRBJ2-5	TGTGCCAGCAGCCCGTATGGAGGGGCAGAGACCCAGTACTTC	CASSPYGGAETQYF
.	TRBV19	many	14	TRBJ2-3	TGTGCCAGTAGTATACAGGGGATCACAGATACGCAGTATTTT	CASSIQGITDTQYF
.	TRBV7-2	many	14	TRBJ2-7	TGTGCCAGCAGCTCAGCCCTGGGCCCTTACGAGCAGTACTTC	CASSSALGPYEQYF
.	TRBV9	many	14	TRBJ1-4	TGTGCCAGCAGCGTAGGGACGGGTAATGAAAAACTGTTTTTT	CASSVGTGNEKLFF
.	TRBV15	.	16	TRBJ2-7	TGTGCCACCAGCAGAGGGGGAGTAGGGCAAGTAGTCGAGCAGTACTTC	CATSRGGVGQVVEQYF
.	TRBV11-2	many	15	TRBJ1-1	TGTGCCAGCAGCCCTCACACAACCGGAGGGACTGAAGCTTTCTTT	CASSPHTTGGTEAFF
.	TRBV20-1	many	11	TRBJ2-3	TGCAGTGCGCCACTAACAGATACGCAGTATTTT	CSAPLTDTQYF
.	TRBV7-3	few	13	TRBJ2-5	TGTGCCAGCAGCTTAAACACCCTCGAGACCCAGTACTTC	CASSLNTLETQYF
TRBD1	TRBV7-2	many	16	TRBJ1-6	TGTGCCAGCAGGGAGACAGGGGGTAGCAGGAATTCACCCCTCCACTTT	CASRETGGSRNSPLHF
.	TRBV7-9	few	14	TRBJ1-5	TGTGCCAGCACCTCATCAATGAGCAATCAGCCCCAGCATTTT	CASTSSMSNQPQHF
TRBD1	TRBV6-5	many	14	TRBJ1-2	TGTGCCAGCAGTTCCCGGACAGGGGACTATGGCTACACCTTC	CASSSRTGDYGYTF
.	TRBV7-9	many	15	TRBJ1-2	TGTGCCAGCAGCCCAGAGGGAGGGGGGACCTATGGCTACACCTTC	CASSPEGGGTYGYTF
.	TRBV30	many	11	TRBJ2-1	TGTGCCTGGAGCTTGGGTGGCCTCCGGTTCTTC	CAWSLGGLRFF
TRBD2	TRBV5-1	many	15	TRBJ2-5	TGCGCCAGCAGCCCCGGGACTAGCGGGGAAGAGACCCAGTACTTC	CASSPGTSGEETQYF
.	TRBV7-2	many	14	TRBJ2-2	TGTGCCAGCAGCTTATTCGGGAACACCGGGGAGCTGTTTTTT	CASSLFGNTGELFF
.	TRBV27	many	13	TRBJ1-5	TGTGCCAGCAGTATGGGGGAGGATCAGCCCCAGCATTTT	CASSMGEDQPQHF
.	TRBV2	.	13	TRBJ2-5	TGTGCCAGCAGTCCCCCTAGTGAGAAGACCCAGTACTTC	CASSPPSEKTQYF
TRBD2	TRBV3-1	many	15	TRBJ2-1	TGTGCCAGCAGCCCAGATGGGGGACTAGCGGGAGAGCAGTTCTTC	CASSPDGGLAGEQFF
.	TRBV10-1	many	14	TRBJ2-1	TGCGCCAGCAGTGGTGGGAGCTCCTACAATGAGCAGTTCTTC	CASSGGSSYNEQFF
.	TRBV28	.	15	TRBJ2-1	TGTGCCAGCAGTTTCGCCGTTGAGTCTACCAATGAGCAGTTCTTC	CASSFAVESTNEQFF
.	TRBV6-5	many	13	TRBJ2-5	TGTGCCAGCATTAGGACTTTGGGAGAGACCCAGTACTTC	CASIRTLGETQYF
.	TRBV27	few	13	TRBJ1-2	TGTGCCAGCAGTTTAACCAGGGACTATGGCTACACCTTC	CASSLTRDYGYTF
.	TRBV15	.	15	TRBJ2-7	TGTGCCACCAGCAGAGTTGTATCGGGTTACTACGAGCAGTACTTC	CATSRVVSGYYEQYF
.	TRBV7-6	few	16	TRBJ2-1	TGTGCCAGCAGCTTAGCCCAGCCCGCCCTTTACAATGAGCAGTTCTTC	CASSLAQPALYNEQFF
.	TRBV3-1	many	15	TRBJ1-1	TGTGCCAGCAGCCCCACCGCGGGGGCTTACACTGAAGCTTTCTTT	CASSPTAGAYTEAFF
.	TRBV5-1	few	15	TRBJ1-4	TGCGCCAGCAGCGTACAGGGTACCTCTAATGAAAAACTGTTTTTT	CASSVQGTSNEKLFF
.	TRBV18	many	14	TRBJ1-5	TGTGCCAGCTCCGGGGCCCGACTCAATCAGCCCCAGCATTTT	CASSGARLNQPQHF